This is a list of T cell receptor beta chains from one sample in a study of T-cell reconstitution after alpha-beta-depleted transplantation in children. One entry per CDR3 protein results from TCRdb running MiXCR on the PCR reads. The sample lists more than 500,000 distinct CDR3 sequences; about an eighth were seen once. The material was PBMCs, mostly from graft donor cells, obtained 180 days after TCRalphabeta/CD19-depleted stem cell transplant. These receptor sequences come from a female patient aged 2-10 years who had a stem cell transplant for aplastic anemia, so the T cells may come from the graft donor. Each CDR3 is given with its conserved first and last residue. D genes are given only for firm matches. Not every row has a clone size; where given, it reads once, few, many or a size class.

D: TRBD2
size: .
V: TRBV7-2
J: TRBJ2-3
CDR3: CASSLGTSGIGTQYF
DNA: TGTGCCAGCAGCTTGGGGACTAGCGGGATCGGGACGCAGTATTTT

D: TRBD1
size: few
V: TRBV20-1
J: TRBJ2-5
CDR3: CSASGQGAKETQYF
DNA: TGCAGTGCTAGTGGCCAGGGGGCAAAAGAGACCCAGTACTTC

D: TRBD1
size: .
V: TRBV29-1
J: TRBJ1-2
CDR3: CSGRQGTGGYTF
DNA: TGCAGCGGGCGACAGGGGACAGGGGGCTACACCTTC

D: .
size: .
V: TRBV4-1
J: TRBJ1-1
CDR3: CASSQVPDTEAFF
DNA: TGCGCCAGCAGCCAAGTCCCGGACACTGAAGCTTTCTTT

D: .
size: few
V: TRBV13
J: TRBJ2-3
CDR3: CASSLVVGGYSTDTQYF
DNA: TGTGCCAGCAGCTTAGTCGTTGGCGGTTATAGCACAGATACGCAGTATTTT

D: TRBD1
size: few
V: TRBV28
J: TRBJ2-7
CDR3: CASSSQGARYEQYF
DNA: TGTGCCAGCAGTTCCCAGGGGGCGCGGTACGAGCAGTACTTC

D: .
size: .
V: TRBV27
J: TRBJ1-5
CDR3: CASSLSIAQRQPQHF
DNA: TGTGCCAGCAGTTTATCGATCGCTCAGAGGCAGCCCCAGCATTTT

D: .
size: .
V: TRBV6-2/TRBV6-3
J: TRBJ2-1
CDR3: CASRETRSTFF
DNA: TGTGCCAGCAGAGAGACGCGGAGTACGTTCTTC

D: .
size: .
V: TRBV5-1
J: TRBJ2-2
CDR3: CASGQTRGTDTGELFF
DNA: TGCGCCAGCGGGCAGACTAGGGGTACGGACACCGGGGAGCTGTTTTTT

D: .
size: few
V: TRBV12-3/TRBV12-4
J: TRBJ2-1
CDR3: CASTPEAYNEQFF
DNA: TGTGCCAGCACCCCCGAAGCCTACAATGAGCAGTTCTTC

D: TRBD2
size: .
V: TRBV7-6
J: TRBJ2-3
CDR3: CASSPSSGGDTQYF
DNA: TGTGCCAGCAGCCCCTCCAGCGGGGGGGATACGCAGTATTTT

D: .
size: .
V: TRBV7-2
J: TRBJ2-3
CDR3: CASSSSPLGGDTQYF
DNA: TGTGCCAGCAGCTCTTCCCCCTTAGGAGGAGATACGCAGTATTTT

D: TRBD1
size: .
V: TRBV11-2
J: TRBJ1-1
CDR3: CASSLLGTGVRMNTEAFF
DNA: TGTGCCAGCAGCCTCTTAGGGACAGGGGTACGCATGAACACTGAAGCTTTCTTT

D: .
size: .
V: TRBV5-1
J: TRBJ2-7
CDR3: CASSFGQGGYEQYF
DNA: TGCGCCAGCAGCTTCGGGCAGGGAGGCTACGAGCAGTACTTC

D: .
size: many
V: TRBV4-3
J: TRBJ2-3
CDR3: CASSQELGPVWSDTQYF
DNA: TGCGCCAGCAGCCAAGAACTCGGGCCTGTTTGGTCAGATACGCAGTATTTT

D: TRBD2
size: many
V: TRBV27
J: TRBJ2-1
CDR3: CASSRAGVYNEQFF
DNA: TGTGCCAGCAGTAGGGCGGGAGTATACAATGAGCAGTTCTTC

D: .
size: few
V: TRBV5-1
J: TRBJ2-1
CDR3: CASQPAPSYNEQFF
DNA: TGCGCCAGCCAGCCAGCGCCGTCCTACAATGAGCAGTTCTTC

D: .
size: once
V: TRBV7-9
J: TRBJ2-1
CDR3: CASSARTLEQFF
DNA: TGTGCCAGCAGCGCGAGGACACTTGAGCAGTTCTTC

D: .
size: many
V: TRBV7-2
J: TRBJ2-3
CDR3: CASTWAASGTDTQYF
DNA: TGTGCCAGCACCTGGGCGGCAAGCGGTACAGATACGCAGTATTTT

D: .
size: .
V: TRBV7-9
J: TRBJ1-2
CDR3: CASSLTDVYTF
DNA: TGTGCCAGCAGCCTAACGGACGTCTACACCTTC

D: .
size: many
V: TRBV7-2
J: TRBJ1-1
CDR3: CASSSVGGLMNTEAFF
DNA: TGTGCCAGCAGCTCGGTGGGGGGACTAATGAACACTGAAGCTTTCTTT

D: .
size: few
V: TRBV28
J: TRBJ2-4
CDR3: CACALDVGNVSF
DNA: TGTGCCTGCGCCCTCGATGTAGGTAACGTCAGCTTC

D: .
size: .
V: TRBV9
J: TRBJ2-1
CDR3: CASSTLGGMRSENSYNEQFF
DNA: TGTGCCAGCAGCACCCTTGGGGGCATGAGGAGCGAAAACTCCTACAATGAGCAGTTCTTC

D: TRBD1
size: .
V: TRBV5-5
J: TRBJ1-2
CDR3: CASSEDRGNGYTF
DNA: TGTGCCAGCTCTGAGGACAGGGGCAATGGCTACACCTTC

D: .
size: many
V: TRBV7-9
J: TRBJ1-6
CDR3: CASSLQGNSPLHF
DNA: TGTGCCAGCAGCCTCCAGGGAAATTCACCCCTCCACTTT

D: .
size: .
V: TRBV12-5
J: TRBJ1-1
CDR3: CASGTWTANTEAFF
DNA: TGTGCTAGTGGTACTTGGACGGCGAACACTGAAGCTTTCTTT

D: .
size: .
V: TRBV7-2
J: TRBJ2-1
CDR3: CASSPRGSVYNEQFF
DNA: TGTGCCAGCAGCCCCCGGGGGAGCGTATACAATGAGCAGTTCTTC

D: .
size: few
V: TRBV27
J: TRBJ1-2
CDR3: CASSPASKGPIGYTF
DNA: TGTGCCAGCAGTCCGGCGAGCAAGGGACCAATTGGCTACACCTTC

D: TRBD2
size: few
V: TRBV20-1
J: TRBJ2-7
CDR3: CSASAGAPLAGGPYYEQYF
DNA: TGCAGTGCTAGCGCGGGGGCTCCACTAGCGGGAGGGCCTTACTACGAGCAGTACTTC

D: TRBD2
size: .
V: TRBV5-1
J: TRBJ2-7
CDR3: CASSLGLAGGRGVYEQYF
DNA: TGCGCCAGCAGCCTGGGACTAGCGGGAGGGCGGGGGGTGTACGAGCAGTACTTC

D: TRBD1
size: .
V: TRBV7-8
J: TRBJ2-3
CDR3: CASSFGTGMAGGTDTQYF
DNA: TGTGCCAGCAGCTTCGGGACAGGGATGGCGGGAGGCACAGATACGCAGTATTTT

D: TRBD1
size: few
V: TRBV28
J: TRBJ1-1
CDR3: CASSPATGVQTEAFF
DNA: TGTGCCAGCAGTCCGGCGACAGGGGTGCAAACTGAAGCTTTCTTT

D: .
size: few
V: TRBV3-1
J: TRBJ1-5
CDR3: CASSQEPGSNQPQHF
DNA: TGTGCCAGCAGCCAAGAACCAGGTAGCAATCAGCCCCAGCATTTT

D: .
size: few
V: TRBV28
J: TRBJ2-5
CDR3: CASRARIWTDQETQYF
DNA: TGTGCCAGCAGAGCCAGGATTTGGACAGACCAAGAGACCCAGTACTTC

D: .
size: .
V: TRBV7-3
J: TRBJ2-3
CDR3: CASSLTLLDTQYF
DNA: TGTGCCAGCAGCTTAACTTTGTTAGATACGCAGTATTTT

D: .
size: .
V: TRBV7-8
J: TRBJ2-2
CDR3: CAISLLTTGELFF
DNA: TGTGCCATCAGCTTATTAACTACCGGGGAGCTGTTTTTT

D: .
size: .
V: TRBV3-1
J: TRBJ1-2
CDR3: CASSQDLGGYGYTF
DNA: TGTGCCAGCAGCCAAGATTTGGGGGGTTACGGCTACACCTTC

D: .
size: .
V: TRBV5-1
J: TRBJ1-4
CDR3: CASHDTTNEKLFF
DNA: TGCGCCAGCCACGACACAACTAATGAAAAACTGTTTTTT

D: .
size: few
V: TRBV7-2
J: TRBJ2-1
CDR3: CASSSEGYEQFF
DNA: TGTGCCAGCAGCTCGGAGGGGTATGAGCAGTTCTTC

D: .
size: few
V: TRBV5-6
J: TRBJ2-3
CDR3: CASSLYLGGTDTQYF
DNA: TGTGCCAGCAGCTTGTACTTAGGAGGCACAGATACGCAGTATTTT

D: .
size: .
V: TRBV10-3
J: TRBJ2-1
CDR3: CAISELAIKEQFF
DNA: TGTGCCATCAGTGAACTAGCAATAAAGGAGCAGTTCTTC

D: .
size: .
V: TRBV28
J: TRBJ1-6
CDR3: CASSSAQGLSSPLHF
DNA: TGTGCCAGCAGTTCCGCCCAGGGATTGTCTTCACCCCTCCACTTT

D: .
size: many
V: TRBV27
J: TRBJ2-4
CDR3: CASSLLGVRAKNIQYF
DNA: TGTGCCAGCAGTTTATTAGGGGTGAGGGCCAAAAACATTCAGTACTTC

D: .
size: few
V: TRBV20-1
J: TRBJ2-1
CDR3: CSARVPGHEQFF
DNA: TGCAGTGCTAGAGTACCCGGGCATGAGCAGTTCTTC

D: .
size: .
V: TRBV28
J: TRBJ1-5
CDR3: CASWVVSNQPQHF
DNA: TGTGCCAGCTGGGTAGTTAGCAATCAGCCCCAGCATTTT

D: TRBD2
size: .
V: TRBV9
J: TRBJ2-3
CDR3: CASSVGGREIPDTQYF
DNA: TGTGCCAGCAGCGTAGGCGGGAGGGAAATCCCAGATACGCAGTATTTT

D: TRBD2
size: .
V: TRBV7-3
J: TRBJ2-1
CDR3: CASSLSGTSGHNEQFF
DNA: TGTGCCAGCAGCTTGTCCGGGACTAGCGGCCACAATGAGCAGTTCTTC

D: TRBD1
size: few
V: TRBV29-1
J: TRBJ1-1
CDR3: CSVGDRDVAFF
DNA: TGCAGCGTTGGGGACAGGGACGTAGCTTTCTTT

D: .
size: .
V: TRBV9
J: TRBJ2-1
CDR3: CASIYYASGLLLFTEQFF
DNA: TGTGCCAGCATTTACTACGCTTCAGGACTACTACTCTTCACTGAGCAGTTCTTC

D: .
size: .
V: TRBV20-1
J: TRBJ2-5
CDR3: CSCTRAGETQYF
DNA: TGCAGTTGCACGAGGGCCGGGGAGACCCAGTACTTC

D: TRBD2
size: many
V: TRBV20-1
J: TRBJ2-1
CDR3: CSARPLAGGPYNEQFF
DNA: TGCAGTGCTAGGCCCTTAGCGGGAGGACCCTACAATGAGCAGTTCTTC

D: .
size: .
V: TRBV4-3
J: TRBJ2-1
CDR3: CASSQADGYKQFF
DNA: TGCGCCAGCAGCCAAGCGGACGGATATAAGCAGTTCTTC

D: .
size: .
V: TRBV5-1
J: TRBJ1-2
CDR3: CASSGLDRSYGYTF
DNA: TGCGCCAGCAGCGGACTTGACAGGAGCTATGGCTACACCTTC

D: .
size: many
V: TRBV12-3/TRBV12-4
J: TRBJ2-1
CDR3: CASSLAEGREQFF
DNA: TGTGCCAGCAGTTTAGCGGAAGGGAGAGAGCAGTTCTTC